A single sample is the source of the 9 T cell receptor beta chains below, sequenced in a study of blood T cell repertoires in COVID-19. Sequencing was performed with immunoSEQ multiplex PCR; in TCRdb, only in-frame clones are kept and a portion is missing. The sample contains roughly 250,000 clones, roughly 84% of which appear only once. Sequenced material: peripheral blood. The receptor set was obtained from a man between 40 and 49 years old with acute or convalescent COVID-19.

V gene TRBV27 combines with J gene TRBJ1-3; unclear D gene. Trimming removed 5 bases at V and 0 bases at J, with 5 bases between. There are 13 residues in the CDR3. Per germline, CDR1 MNHEY and CDR2 SMNVEV (reference sequence). In nucleotides, the CDR3 is TGTGCCAGCAGTGGAGACTCTGGAAACACCATATATTTT. Protein sequence: CASSGDSGNTIYF.

The rearrangement links TRBV30 to TRBJ1-2, with 10 positions matching TRBD1. Germline V gene data show CDR1 as GTSNPN and CDR2 as SVGIG (reference sequence). With V trimmed by 2 bases and J by 6 bases, 3 bases remained unmatched. The CDR3 spans 13 residues. The CDR3 DNA follows: TGTGCCTGGAGTTGGGGGACAGGGGATGGCTACACCTTC. Its protein product is CAWSWGTGDGYTF. The whole variable domain, remainder taken from reference TRBV30 and TRBJ1-2, is SQTIHQWPATLVQPVGSPLSLECTVEGTSNPNLYWYRQAAGRGLQLLFYSVGIGQISSEVPQNLSASRPQDRQFILSSKKLLLSDSGFYLCAWSWGTGDGYTFGSGTRLTVV.

V gene TRBV12-5 combines with J gene TRBJ1-5, with D possibly matching TRBD1 (6 bases). The ends were cut back, 4 bases at V and 0 bases at J, with 16 bases in the middle. The CDR3 covers 17 residues. From germline, CDR1 is LGHNT and CDR2 FRNRAP. The CDR3 loop reads CASGSPVGRGSNQPQHF. CDR3 sequence (DNA): TGTGCTAGTGGTTCCCCGGTGGGCAGGGGTAGCAATCAGCCCCAGCATTTT.

V usage is TRBV30 and J usage is TRBJ1-1; D possibly corresponds to TRBD1 (5 bases). The ends were cut back, 6 bases at V and 3 bases at J, with 11 bases in the middle. The CDR3 sequence is 12 residues long. CDR1 GTSNPN and CDR2 SVGIG come from the germline V gene (reference sequence). In DNA form, the CDR3 reads TGTGCCTGCGGGGGAGTATACACTGAAGCTTTCTTT. It codes for CACGGVYTEAFF.

V is TRBV9 and J is TRBJ2-1, with 8 bases lining up with TRBD2. This CDR3 region has 15 residues. Unmatched junction bases numbered 5, after V lost 0 bases and J lost 6 bases. The germline V gene encodes CDR1 SGDLS and CDR2 YYNGEE. CDR3: CASSVAGGAGNEQFF. The CDR3 DNA is TGTGCCAGCAGCGTAGCGGGGGGGGCCGGCAATGAGCAGTTCTTC. The full variable domain, with the rest looked up from reference TRBV9 and TRBJ2-1, is DSGVTQTPKHLITATGQRVTLRCSPRSGDLSVYWYQQSLDQGLQFLIQYYNGEERAKGNILERFSAQQFPDLHSELNLSSLELGDSALYFCASSVAGGAGNEQFFGPGTRLTVL.

The chain employs TRBV24-1 and TRBJ1-2, with 9 bases lining up with TRBD1. Trimming at V came to 5 bases and at J to 5 bases, leaving 14 bases not matched to a gene. From germline, CDR1 is KGHDR and CDR2 SFDVKD. The CDR3 sequence is 17 residues long. CDR3 region: CATSVSPGTGKGYGYTF. CDR3 bases: TGTGCCACCAGTGTTAGTCCCGGGACAGGGAAGGGATATGGCTACACCTTC.

This chain connects TRBV12-3 or TRBV12-4 to TRBJ1-1; D remains ambiguous. CDR3 length: 12 residues. V was pared by 7 bases and J by 3 bases, with 9 bases between. The CDR3: CASISLDTEAFF. The CDR3 DNA reads TGTGCCAGCATAAGCCTGGACACTGAAGCTTTCTTT.

This clone is a singleton in its sample. The CDR3: CASRGDSYQPQHF. CDR3 nucleotides: TGTGCCAGCAGGGGGGACAGTTATCAGCCCCAGCATTTT. The chain has TRBV2 and TRBJ1-5; 7 bases are a match to TRBD1. Germline assignment: CDR1 SNHLY and CDR2 FYNNEI. The CDR3 has 13 amino acids. V gave up 6 bases and J gave up 5 bases; unmatched junction bases: 4.

In its sample, this clone was seen once. V usage is TRBV11-2 and J usage is TRBJ2-1; D is uncertain. Germline V lookup: CDR1 SGHAT, CDR2 FQNNGV. V dropped 5 bases and J dropped 6 bases, with 17 bases sitting between them. This CDR3 contains 15 residues. The CDR3 coding sequence is TGTGCCAGCAGCCACTTAGAGGATCGGGTCAATGAGCAGTTCTTC. Its protein product is CASSHLEDRVNEQFF.